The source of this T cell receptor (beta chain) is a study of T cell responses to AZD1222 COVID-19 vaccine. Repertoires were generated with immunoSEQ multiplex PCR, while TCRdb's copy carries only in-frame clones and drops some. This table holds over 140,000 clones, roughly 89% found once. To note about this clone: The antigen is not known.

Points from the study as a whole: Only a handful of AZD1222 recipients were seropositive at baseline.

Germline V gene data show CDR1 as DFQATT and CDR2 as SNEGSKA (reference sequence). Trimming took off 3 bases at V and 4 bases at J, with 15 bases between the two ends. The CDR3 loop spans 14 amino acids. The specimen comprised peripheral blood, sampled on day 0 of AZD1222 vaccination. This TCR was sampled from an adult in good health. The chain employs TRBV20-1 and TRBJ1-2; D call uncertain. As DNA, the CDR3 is TGCAGTGCTAGTGCGATGGCGGGAGGCTATGGCTACACCTTC. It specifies CSASAMAGGYGYTF.